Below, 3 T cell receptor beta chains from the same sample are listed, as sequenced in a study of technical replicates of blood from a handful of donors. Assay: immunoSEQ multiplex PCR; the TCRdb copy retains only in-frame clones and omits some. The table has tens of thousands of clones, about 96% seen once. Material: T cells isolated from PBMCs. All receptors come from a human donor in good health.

The CDR3 spells CASSLRRDRGYEQYF. CDR3 nucleotides: TGTGCCAGCAGTTTACGAAGGGACAGGGGCTACGAGCAGTACTTC. This chain connects TRBV28 to TRBJ2-7; the match to TRBD1 covers 10 bases. The CDR3 totals 15 residues. The germline V gene has CDR1 MDHEN and CDR2 SYDVKM. The J segment lost 3 bases and the V segment lost 2 bases, leaving 4 bases of the junction unmatched.

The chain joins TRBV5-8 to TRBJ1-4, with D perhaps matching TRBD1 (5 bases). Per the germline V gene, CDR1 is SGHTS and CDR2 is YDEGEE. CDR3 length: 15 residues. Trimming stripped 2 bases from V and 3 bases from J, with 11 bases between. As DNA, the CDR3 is TGTGCCAGCAGCTTAAGTGGGGGGTCTAATGAAAAACTGTTTTTT. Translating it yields CASSLSGGSNEKLFF.

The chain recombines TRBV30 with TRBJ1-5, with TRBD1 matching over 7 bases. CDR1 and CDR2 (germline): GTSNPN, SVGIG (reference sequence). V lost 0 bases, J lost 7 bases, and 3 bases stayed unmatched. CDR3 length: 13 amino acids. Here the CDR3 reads CAWSVAGGQPQHF. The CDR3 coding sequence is TGTGCCTGGAGTGTAGCAGGGGGACAGCCCCAGCATTTT.